This T cell receptor beta chain was observed in a study of T cell repertoires in cytomegalovirus infection. On the study more broadly: CMV infection and matching HLA type were both indicated by public TCR beta signatures.

Findings and limits, study-wide: Identification of carriers of CMV plus the relevant HLA was achieved through cumulative public TCR beta family frequency. Clonotypes of TCR beta that were HLA-C-restricted and CMV-specific dominated the ex vivo response.

Using its own MiXCR run on the reads, TCRdb lists one record per CDR3 protein. Of 200,000 to 300,000 distinct CDR3 sequences listed, 9% to 15% are singletons. Germline V gene sequence: CDR1 SEHNR, CDR2 FQNEAQ (reference sequence). J lost 3 bases, V lost 5 bases, and 10 bases had no gene match. This CDR3 region has 16 residues. This clonotype has ten or more counts. Antigen specificity is unknown. Sample: PBMCs. The sequence came from a human donor in good health (CMV status not recorded). Some clones in this sample may be carry-over from other donors' samples. The chain has TRBV7-9 and TRBJ1-2; 9 bases are a match to TRBD1. This CDR3 reads CASSLTGDRADYGYTF. CDR3 DNA sequence: TGTGCCAGCAGCCTTACGGGGGACAGGGCTGACTATGGCTACACCTTC.